The 6 T cell receptor beta chains reported below all come from one sample, sequenced in a study of tumor-infiltrating lymphocytes in localized non-small cell lung cancer. This table comes from immunoSEQ multiplex PCR, and its TCRdb copy is limited to in-frame clones, with some not included. Counted here are approximately 13,000 clones, less than 85% occurring once; the ten biggest clones make up around an eighth. Sequences were obtained from lung tumor tissue. The receptors shown here come from a human donor with non-small cell lung cancer.

This clone has more than one count but fewer than ten. The chain couples TRBV19 to TRBJ1-5; 10 bases match TRBD1. CDR1 and CDR2 from the germline V gene are LNHDA and SQIVND (reference sequence). The CDR3 consists of 17 residues. V was clipped by 6 bases and J by 0 bases; unmatched bases: 8. This CDR3 reads CASRDRGSSISNQPQHF. DNA for the CDR3: TGTGCCAGTAGGGACAGGGGGTCAAGTATTAGCAATCAGCCCCAGCATTTT.

Only one count was recorded for this clone. The CDR3 DNA sequence: TGTGCCTGGAGTGGCTCTGGGGCCAACGTCCTGACTTTC. Protein sequence: CAWSGSGANVLTF. The chain recombines TRBV30 with TRBJ2-6; no clear D gene. The length of the CDR3 is 13 residues. Germline V gene lookup returns CDR1 GTSNPN and CDR2 SVGIG (reference sequence). Deletions cut 1 base from V and 0 bases from J, with 1 base between.

J is TRBJ1-5 and V is TRBV19; no clear D gene. V shed 3 bases and J shed 4 bases, with 10 bases lying between them. Germline V gene data show CDR1 as LNHDA and CDR2 as SQIVND (reference sequence). The CDR3 totals 14 residues. This CDR3 is CASSIVPGNQPQHF. CDR3 bases: TGTGCCAGTAGTATTGTCCCCGGGAATCAGCCCCAGCATTTT.

The chain has TRBV4-1 and TRBJ1-4; TRBD1 matches 10 bases. V lost 10 bases and J lost 5; bases outside the gene matches: 7. CDR1 is MGHRA and CDR2 is YSYEKL in the germline V gene. This CDR3 has 14 amino acids. CDR3 bases: TGCGCCACCGGACAGGGGGACTACAATGAAAAACTGTTTTTT. Its translation: CATGQGDYNEKLFF.

The chain carries TRBV25-1 and TRBJ1-1; 8 positions agree with TRBD1. The germline V gene has CDR1 MGHDK and CDR2 SYGVNS. This CDR3 has 14 amino acids. V shed 6 bases and J 10 bases; nucleotides not matched to a gene: 13. CDR3 DNA sequence: TGTGCCAGCAGCCAAACAGGGGGGAGTTGGGGAGCTTTCTTT. Translation: CASSQTGGSWGAFF. Full variable domain (outside the CDR3, taken from reference TRBV25-1 and TRBJ1-1): EADIYQTPRYLVIGTGKKITLECSQTMGHDKMYWYQQDPGMELHLIHYSYGVNSTEKGDLSSESTVSRIRTEHFPLTLESARPSHTSQYLCASSQTGGSWGAFFGQGTRLTVV.

The CDR3 reads CASSDRGAGELFF. The CDR3 nucleotides read TGTGCCAGCAGTGACAGGGGCGCCGGGGAGCTGTTTTTT. The chain uses TRBV6-4 and TRBJ2-2, with D perhaps matching TRBD1 (5 bases). With 2 bases removed from V and 6 bases from J, the gap between germline ends came to 7 bases. This CDR3 is built from 13 residues. Germline-derived CDR1 and CDR2 are MRHNA and SNTAGT.